Reported below is one T cell receptor beta chain. This entry belongs to a study of blood T cells in healthy people across ages. CDR1 and CDR2 from the germline V gene are KGHSH and LQKENI. V lost 1 base and J lost 4, with 7 bases in between. This CDR3 has 13 amino acids. Healthy individuals of Caucasian origin from Russia, aged about 6 to 95, served as donors. Combining a sample-barcoded 5' primer with a J-beta primer mix, a second PCR ran for about 6 to 11 cycles. A single record per CDR3 protein comes from TCRdb applying MiXCR to the 5' RACE reads. This sample has fewer than 1,000,000 distinct CDR3 sequences, with more than 40% found just once.

The source is a man aged 55 to 69 in good health. Sequencing input: blood. The chain uses TRBV18 and TRBJ1-2, with D tentatively TRBD1 (5 bases). CDR3 coding DNA: TGTGCCAGCTCACCACGGGGCAGCTATGGCTACACCTTC. This codes for CASSPRGSYGYTF.